These 30 T cell receptor beta chains were all obtained from the same sample, sequenced in a study of cytomegalovirus exposure and HLA in healthy donors. Both 60 Vbeta primers and 13 Jbeta primers went into the PCR. Profiled with immunoSEQ multiplex PCR; TCRdb holds only in-frame clones, not every one. Of under 200,000 clones in the sample, almost 85% were seen once. Sequenced: PBMCs. The origin of the receptors is a woman between 50 and 59 years old in good health and CMV-seronegative.

The rearrangement joins TRBV19 to TRBJ2-7; TRBD1 aligns across 7 bases. The CDR3 contains 11 residues. After removal of 9 bases from V and 6 bases from J, the junction contained 5 bases not matched to a gene. Germline V gene lookup returns CDR1 LNHDA and CDR2 SQIVND (reference sequence). CDR3 amino acids: CASATGSEQYF. DNA for the CDR3: TGTGCCAGCGCGACAGGGAGCGAGCAGTACTTC.

The CDR3 protein is CASSSSGSTGELFF. The DNA of the CDR3 is TGTGCCAGCAGTTCTAGCGGATCCACCGGGGAGCTGTTTTTT. This rearrangement joins TRBV28 to TRBJ2-2, with 7 bases identical to TRBD2. V gave up 4 bases and J gave up 4 bases; unmatched junction bases: 3. The CDR3 sequence is 14 residues long. The germline V gene encodes CDR1 MDHEN and CDR2 SYDVKM.

V usage is TRBV5-1 and J usage is TRBJ2-1, with TRBD1 matching 7 bases. Losses at the gene ends were 4 bases for V and 8 bases for J; bases not matched to a gene: 6. The CDR3 length is 13 residues. The germline gives CDR1 SGHRS, CDR2 YFSETQ. CDR3 protein: CASSETGIDEQFF. The CDR3 nucleotides read TGCGCCAGCAGCGAGACAGGGATCGATGAGCAGTTCTTC. Full variable domain (remainder filled in from reference TRBV5-1 and TRBJ2-1): KAGVTQTPRYLIKTRGQQVTLSCSPISGHRSVSWYQQTPGQGLQFLFEYFSETQRNKGNFPGRFSGRQFSNSRSEMNVSTLELGDSALYLCASSETGIDEQFFGPGTRLTVL.

V is TRBV29-1 and J is TRBJ2-7, with D perhaps TRBD1 (6 bases). In germline, CDR1 is SQVTM, CDR2 ANQGSEA. The CDR3 has 13 amino acids. The V and J ends lost 6 bases and 6 bases respectively, with 18 bases between them. The CDR3 region has the DNA TGCAGCGTCCTTCCTGGGGGCAAAGGCGAGCAGTACTTC. Translating gives CSVLPGGKGEQYF.

The chain recombines TRBV10-2 with TRBJ2-7; D unclear. The V end lost 3 bases, the J end lost 0 bases, and 3 bases lay between the germline ends. The CDR3 has 12 amino acids. From germline, CDR1 is WSHSY and CDR2 SAAADI. The CDR3 region has the DNA TGCGCCAGCAGTGAATACTCCTACGAGCAGTACTTC. Protein: CASSEYSYEQYF.

Worth noting for this clone: A read error may account for a junction end that differs from germline. This specimen includes other DNA sequences encoding the same CDR3. CDR3 in amino acids: CASSSEPGHWGRDTIYF. The CDR3 nucleotides read TGCGCCAGCAGCTCCGAACCGGGACACTGGGGTCGGGACACCATATATTTT. The chain joins TRBV7-9 to TRBJ1-3; the D gene is possibly TRBD1 (6 bases). The CDR3 sequence is 17 residues long. In germline, CDR1 is SEHNR, CDR2 FQNEAQ (reference sequence).

This clone showed up just once. The chain uses TRBV12-2 and TRBJ2-7; the tabulated D call, TRBD2, remains unverified against the DNA. TRBV12-2 is a pseudogene segment. This CDR3 comprises 18 residues. CDR3 residues: CASRLKMCSLRTPYEQYF. The CDR3 DNA reads TGTGCAAGTCGCTTAAAGATGTGTTCCCTCAGGACTCCCTACGAGCAGTACTTC.

The chain uses TRBV27 and TRBJ2-7, with a tentative D call TRBD1 (6 bases). CDR3 length: 16 amino acids. Trimming shortened V by 1 base and J by 0 bases, and 13 bases separated the two germline ends. Germline V lookup: CDR1 MNHEY, CDR2 SMNVEV (reference sequence). The CDR3 sequence: CASSLLAGESSYEQYF. Written as DNA, the CDR3 is TGTGCCAGCAGTTTATTGGCAGGGGAGAGCTCCTACGAGCAGTACTTC.

The rearrangement uses TRBV7-2 and TRBJ2-5; tentative D call: TRBD1 (6 bases). The closer fit of TRBJ2-7 to the DNA end suggests the J call may be wrong. The length of the CDR3 is 13 residues. Germline loops: CDR1 SGHTA, CDR2 FQGNSA. The CDR3 is CASNRQANYEQYF. The CDR3 DNA follows: TGTGCCAGCAACAGACAGGCCAACTACGAGCAGTACTTC.

This chain uses TRBV5-6 with TRBJ2-7, with 9 bases fitting TRBD2. The V segment lost 3 bases and the J segment 3 bases; nucleotides outside the gene matches: 7. The germline V gene has CDR1 SGHDT and CDR2 YYEEEE. This CDR3 region has 15 residues. This CDR3 is CASSSSGGTHYEQYF. The CDR3 nucleotides are TGTGCCAGCAGCTCCAGCGGGGGGACCCACTACGAGCAGTACTTC.

The rearrangement joins TRBV7-5 to TRBJ2-3; the table's D call of TRBD2 was not tested on the DNA. TRBV7-5 constitutes a pseudogene. The CDR3 is 15 amino acids. The CDR3 bases are TGTGCCAGAAGCCTTAGCGGAACTAGCACAGATACGCAGTATTTT. Its protein product is CARSLSGTSTDTQYF.

This chain links TRBV7-2 with TRBJ2-7; a weak D match, TRBD2 (6 bases). CDR3 size: 15 residues. V lost 5 bases and J 4 bases, leaving 18 bases between the germline ends. Germline CDR1 is SGHTA and CDR2 is FQGNSA. In DNA, the CDR3 is TGTGCCAGCAGCCCCGGGGGTGTGAGGTCTTACGAGCAGTACTTC. It yields the protein CASSPGGVRSYEQYF.

The gene calls are TRBV7-2 and TRBJ2-1, with D possibly being TRBD2 (6 bases). The CDR3 runs to 14 residues. V was cut by 5 bases and J by 0 bases, with 8 bases left in between. Looked up from germline, CDR1 is SGHTA and CDR2 is FQGNSA. The CDR3, as DNA: TGTGCCAGCAGCCTGGGACTCTCCTACAATGAGCAGTTCTTC. It codes for CASSLGLSYNEQFF.

The gene calls are TRBV6-6 and TRBJ1-5; D not certain. The CDR3 loop spans 14 amino acids. Germline V gene data show CDR1 as MNHNY and CDR2 as SVGAGI (reference sequence). V was cut by 6 bases and J by 0 bases, with 9 bases left in between. The CDR3 sequence is CASSQEFSNQPQHF. DNA of the CDR3: TGTGCCAGCAGCCAGGAATTTAGCAATCAGCCCCAGCATTTT.

This clone was seen only once. Compared with germline, one end of the junction differs, possibly owing to a read error. The rearrangement joins TRBV7-9 to TRBJ2-2, with D possibly being TRBD2 (6 bases). Germline V gives CDR1 SEHNR, CDR2 FQNEAQ (reference sequence). The CDR3 totals 14 residues. CDR3 nucleotide sequence: TGTGCCAGCAGGTTAGCGGCAAACACCGGGGAGCTGTTTTTT. This codes for CASRLAANTGELFF. The whole variable domain, filled in from reference TRBV7-9 and TRBJ2-2, reads DTGVSQNPRHKITKRGQNVTFRCDPISEHNRLYWYRQTLGQGPEFLTYFQNEAQLEKSRLLSDRFSAERPKGSFSTLEIQRTEQGDSAMYLCASRLAANTGELFFGEGSRLTVL.

This chain uses TRBV10-3 with TRBJ2-1; 9 bases fit TRBD1. The CDR3 consists of 16 residues. Unmatched junction bases numbered 9, after V lost 2 bases and J lost 7 bases. Germline V CDR1 and CDR2: ENHRY, SYGVKD. CDR3 sequence (DNA): TGTGCCATCAGTGAGCGGGCCGGGACAGGGTCAAATGAGCAGTTCTTC. Translating gives CAISERAGTGSNEQFF.

This clone was found a few times. The chain recombines TRBV9 with TRBJ2-3; tentative D call: TRBD2 (5 bases). The CDR3 has 16 amino acids. V was cut by 4 bases and J by 0 bases, with 15 bases left in between. Germline CDR1 and CDR2: SGDLS and YYNGEE. The CDR3, as DNA: TGTGCCAGCAGCCAGTCTAGCAGATTGAGCACAGATACGCAGTATTTT. Protein sequence: CASSQSSRLSTDTQYF.

The chain combines TRBV2 with TRBJ1-2, with 10 bases fitting TRBD1. Germline V lookup: CDR1 SNHLY, CDR2 FYNNEI. The CDR3 loop spans 14 amino acids. The V and J ends lost 4 bases and 3 bases, in that order; junction bases with no gene match: 2. The CDR3 DNA follows: TGTGCCAGCAGTGTCGGACAGGGGGACTATGGCTACACCTTC. This translates into CASSVGQGDYGYTF.

V usage is TRBV6-1 and J usage is TRBJ1-1, with 9 nucleotides matching TRBD1. Trimming at V came to 10 bases and at J to 2 bases, leaving 8 bases not matched to a gene. The CDR3 consists of 14 residues. Germline CDR1 reads MNHNS; CDR2 reads SASEGT. CDR3 residues: CATNRDRDNTEAFF. In nucleotides, the CDR3 is TGTGCCACTAACCGGGACAGGGACAACACTGAAGCTTTCTTT.

The V call is TRBV5-1, the J call TRBJ2-1; 7 bases map to TRBD2. CDR1 SGHRS and CDR2 YFSETQ come from the germline V gene. This CDR3 has 16 amino acids. J lost 3 bases, V lost 4 bases, and 10 bases had no gene match. CDR3 amino acids: CASSTQPGGFYNEQFF. The CDR3 DNA sequence: TGCGCCAGCAGCACTCAACCGGGGGGTTTCTACAATGAGCAGTTCTTC.

In this sample, this clone turned up once. The gene calls are TRBV7-8 and TRBJ2-1; TRBD2 agrees at 10 bases. The trim removed 6 bases at V and 4 bases at J, leaving 6 bases unmatched. The CDR3 runs to 15 residues. Germline assignment: CDR1 SGHVS and CDR2 FQNEAQ. The CDR3 sequence is CASSSTSGNYNEQFF. The CDR3 nucleotides read TGTGCCAGCAGTTCTACTAGCGGGAATTACAATGAGCAGTTCTTC.

The chain employs TRBV28 and TRBJ2-7; 8 positions agree with TRBD2. Germline values: CDR1 MDHEN, CDR2 SYDVKM. This CDR3 comprises 12 residues. This chain's CDR3 is CGTMGTSYEQYF. The CDR3 region has the DNA TGTGGCACAATGGGGACTAGCTACGAGCAGTACTTC.

This sequence joins TRBV19 and TRBJ2-7; D might be TRBD1 (6 bases). Germline V gene lookup returns CDR1 LNHDA and CDR2 SQIVND (reference sequence). The CDR3 consists of 11 residues. The V end lost 6 bases, the J end lost 4 bases, and 7 bases lay between the germline ends. The CDR3 spells CASSTGYEQYF. CDR3 coding DNA: TGTGCCAGTAGCACAGGGTACGAGCAGTACTTC.

The chain is built from TRBV7-9 and TRBJ2-5, with D possibly matching TRBD1 (7 bases). Between the trimmed V and J ends, which lost 5 bases and 4 bases, there was a span of 11 bases. The germline gives CDR1 SEHNR, CDR2 FQNEAQ (reference sequence). There are 13 residues in the CDR3. The CDR3 nucleotides are TGTGCCAGCAGCCCGGAGGGGGCAGAGACCCAGTACTTC. Its translation: CASSPEGAETQYF.

The rearrangement uses TRBV7-2 and TRBJ2-7; TRBD2 might be the D (6 bases). Per germline, CDR1 SGHTA and CDR2 FQGNSA. The germline V and J ends were trimmed by 2 bases and 2 bases, with 10 bases remaining between them. The CDR3 length is 14 residues. DNA for the CDR3: TGTGCCAGCAGCTTATCGTGGAGGGCCTACGAGCAGTACTTC. This sequence encodes CASSLSWRAYEQYF.

This clone was seen once. The chain recombines TRBV6-5 with TRBJ2-3, with D tentatively TRBD2 (5 bases). Looked up from germline, CDR1 is MNHEY and CDR2 is SVGAGI. This CDR3 is 14 amino acids long. V dropped 4 bases and J dropped 5 bases, with 13 bases sitting between them. CDR3 coding DNA: TGTGCCAGCAGTTTCAACGGAGGAGGAGATACGCAGTATTTT. This translates into CASSFNGGGDTQYF.

The chain recombines TRBV6-5 with TRBJ2-7; D gene unclear. V was trimmed by 6 bases and J by 0 bases, leaving 9 bases between them. Looked up from germline, CDR1 is MNHEY and CDR2 is SVGAGI. CDR3 length: 13 residues. The CDR3: CASSRHLSYEQYF. DNA of the CDR3: TGTGCCAGCAGCAGACACCTCTCCTACGAGCAGTACTTC.

The chain employs TRBV2 and TRBJ1-4; D possibly corresponds to TRBD1 (6 bases). CDR3 length equals 13 residues. Trimming shortened V by 6 bases and J by 7 bases, and 12 bases separated the two germline ends. Looked up from germline, CDR1 is SNHLY and CDR2 is FYNNEI. Here the CDR3 reads CASRSQGGEKLFF. The CDR3 DNA reads as TGTGCCAGCAGATCACAGGGCGGTGAAAAACTGTTTTTT.

The chain links TRBV5-8 to TRBJ1-1; D not resolved. CDR1 SGHTS and CDR2 YDEGEE come from the germline V gene. The CDR3 spans 13 residues. Trimming shortened V by 4 bases and J by 1 base, and 8 bases separated the two germline ends. CDR3 sequence: CASSRNRNTEAFF. As DNA, the CDR3 is TGTGCCAGCAGCAGAAATAGGAACACTGAAGCTTTCTTT.

This chain uses TRBV6-1 with TRBJ1-1; D not resolved. V was trimmed by 3 bases and J by 0 bases, leaving 11 bases between them. The CDR3 has 15 residues. Germline assignment: CDR1 MNHNS and CDR2 SASEGT. The CDR3 nucleotides read TGTGCCAGCAGTGACAGTGGTCAAATGAACACTGAAGCTTTCTTT. It translates to CASSDSGQMNTEAFF.